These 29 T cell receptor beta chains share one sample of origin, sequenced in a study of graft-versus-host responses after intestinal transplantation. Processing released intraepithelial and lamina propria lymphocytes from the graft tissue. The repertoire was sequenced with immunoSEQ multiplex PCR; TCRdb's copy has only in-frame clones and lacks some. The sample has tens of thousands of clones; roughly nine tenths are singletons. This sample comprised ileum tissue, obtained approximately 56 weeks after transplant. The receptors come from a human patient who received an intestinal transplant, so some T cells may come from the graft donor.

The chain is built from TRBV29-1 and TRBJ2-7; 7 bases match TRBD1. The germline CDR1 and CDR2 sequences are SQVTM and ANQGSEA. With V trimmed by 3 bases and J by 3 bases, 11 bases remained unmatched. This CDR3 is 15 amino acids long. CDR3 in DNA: TGCAGCGTTGAGGTTGAAGGACAGGACAACTACGAGCAGTACTTC. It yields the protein CSVEVEGQDNYEQYF.

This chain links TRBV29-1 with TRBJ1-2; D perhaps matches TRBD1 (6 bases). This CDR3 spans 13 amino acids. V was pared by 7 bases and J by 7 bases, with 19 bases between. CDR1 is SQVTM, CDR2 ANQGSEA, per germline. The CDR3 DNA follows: TGCAGCGCCTCTCGAGGGGGGAGTTCTGGCTACACCTTC. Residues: CSASRGGSSGYTF.

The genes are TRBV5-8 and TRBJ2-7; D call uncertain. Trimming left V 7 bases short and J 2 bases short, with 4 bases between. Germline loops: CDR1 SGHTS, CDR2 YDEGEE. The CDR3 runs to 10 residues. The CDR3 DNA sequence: TGTGCCAGCGGACCCTACGAGCAGTACTTC. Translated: CASGPYEQYF. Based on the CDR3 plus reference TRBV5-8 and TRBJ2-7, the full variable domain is EAGVTQSPTHLIKTRGQQATLRCSPISGHTSVYWYQQALGLGLQFLLWYDEGEERNRGNFPPRFSGRQFPNYSSELNVNALELEDSALYLCASGPYEQYFGPGTRLTVT.

CDR3 protein: CASRETASSYEQYF. The DNA for the CDR3 is TGTGCCAGCAGGGAGACAGCCTCCTCCTACGAGCAGTACTTC. This chain connects TRBV6-1 to TRBJ2-7; possible D gene TRBD1, 5 bases. Between the trimmed V and J ends, which lost 6 bases and 0 bases, there was a span of 12 bases. The V gene's germline CDR1 is MNHNS and CDR2 SASEGT. CDR3 length equals 14 residues.

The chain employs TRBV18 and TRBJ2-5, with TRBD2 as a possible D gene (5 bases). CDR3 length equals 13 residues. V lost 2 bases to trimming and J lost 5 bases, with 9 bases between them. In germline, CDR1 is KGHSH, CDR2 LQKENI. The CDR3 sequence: CASSPNPGETQYF. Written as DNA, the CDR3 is TGTGCCAGCTCACCAAATCCGGGGGAGACCCAGTACTTC.

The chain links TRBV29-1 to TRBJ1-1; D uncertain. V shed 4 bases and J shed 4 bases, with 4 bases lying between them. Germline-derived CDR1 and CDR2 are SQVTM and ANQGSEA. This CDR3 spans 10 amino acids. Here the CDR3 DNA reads TGCAGCGTTGTGCCCACTGAAGCTTTCTTT. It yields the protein CSVVPTEAFF.

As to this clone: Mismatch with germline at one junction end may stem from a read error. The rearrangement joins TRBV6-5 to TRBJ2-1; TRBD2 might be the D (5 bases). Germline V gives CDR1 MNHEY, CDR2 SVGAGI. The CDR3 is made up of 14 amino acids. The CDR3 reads CASSFSLDYDEQFF. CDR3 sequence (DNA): TGTGCCAGCAGTTTCTCTCTCGACTACGATGAGCAGTTCTTC.

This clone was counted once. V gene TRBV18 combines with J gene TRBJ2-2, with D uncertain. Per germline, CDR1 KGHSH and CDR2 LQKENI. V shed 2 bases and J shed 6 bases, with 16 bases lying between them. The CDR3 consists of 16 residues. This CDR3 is CASSPYRVGQAGELFF. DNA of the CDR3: TGTGCCAGCTCACCATATCGTGTGGGCCAGGCCGGGGAGCTGTTTTTT.

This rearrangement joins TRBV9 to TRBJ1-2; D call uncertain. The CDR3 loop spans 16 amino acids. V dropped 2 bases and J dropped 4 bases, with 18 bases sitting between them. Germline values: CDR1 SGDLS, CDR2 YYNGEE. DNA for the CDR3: TGTGCCAGCAGCGTTAGGAGCGGGCCCGGCATCTATGGCTACACCTTC. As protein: CASSVRSGPGIYGYTF. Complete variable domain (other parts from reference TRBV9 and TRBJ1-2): DSGVTQTPKHLITATGQRVTLRCSPRSGDLSVYWYQQSLDQGLQFLIQYYNGEERAKGNILERFSAQQFPDLHSELNLSSLELGDSALYFCASSVRSGPGIYGYTFGSGTRLTVV.

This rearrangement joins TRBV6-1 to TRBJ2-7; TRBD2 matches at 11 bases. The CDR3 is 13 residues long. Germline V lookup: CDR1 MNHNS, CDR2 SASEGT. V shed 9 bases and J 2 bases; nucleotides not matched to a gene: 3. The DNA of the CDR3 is TGTGCCAGTATGGGACTAGCGGCCTACGAGCAGTACTTC. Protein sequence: CASMGLAAYEQYF.

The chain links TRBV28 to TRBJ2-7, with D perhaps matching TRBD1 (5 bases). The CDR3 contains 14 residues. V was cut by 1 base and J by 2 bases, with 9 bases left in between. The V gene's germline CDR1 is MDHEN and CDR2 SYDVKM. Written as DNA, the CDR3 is TGTGCCAGCAGTTTATTTCTCAGGGCCTACGAGCAGTACTTC. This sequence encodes CASSLFLRAYEQYF.

The CDR3 DNA reads TGTGCCAGCAAGTCCGGCAGGGTACGAACAGATACGCAGTATTTT. This translates into CASKSGRVRTDTQYF. The chain links TRBV6-6 to TRBJ2-3; tentative D call: TRBD1 (5 bases). Germline lookup yields CDR1 MNHNY and CDR2 SVGAGI (reference sequence). Trimming cost V 7 bases and J 3 bases, with 17 bases left between them. The CDR3 is 15 amino acids.

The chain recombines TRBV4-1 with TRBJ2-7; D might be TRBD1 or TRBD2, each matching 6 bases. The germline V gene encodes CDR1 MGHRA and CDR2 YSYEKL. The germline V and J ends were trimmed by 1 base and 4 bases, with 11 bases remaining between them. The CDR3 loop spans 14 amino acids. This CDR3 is CASSQVGGGYEQYF. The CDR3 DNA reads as TGCGCCAGCAGCCAAGTAGGGGGAGGATACGAGCAGTACTTC.

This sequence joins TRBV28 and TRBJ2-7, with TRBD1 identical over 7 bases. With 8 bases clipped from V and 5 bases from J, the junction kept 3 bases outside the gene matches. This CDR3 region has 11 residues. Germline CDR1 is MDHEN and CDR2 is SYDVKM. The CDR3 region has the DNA TGTGCCAGCTCAGACAGGGACGAGCAGTACTTC. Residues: CASSDRDEQYF.

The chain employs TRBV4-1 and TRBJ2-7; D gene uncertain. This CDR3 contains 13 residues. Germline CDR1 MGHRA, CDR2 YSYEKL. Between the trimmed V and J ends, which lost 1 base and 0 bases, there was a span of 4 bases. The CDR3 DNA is TGCGCCAGCAGCCAAGCCAACTCCTACGAGCAGTACTTC. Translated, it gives CASSQANSYEQYF.

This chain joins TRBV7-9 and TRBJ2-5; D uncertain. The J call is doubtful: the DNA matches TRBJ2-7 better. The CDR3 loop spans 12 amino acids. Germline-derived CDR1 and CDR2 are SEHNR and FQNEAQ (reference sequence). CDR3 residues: CASSLTSYEQYF. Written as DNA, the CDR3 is TGTGCCAGCAGCTTAACGTCCTACGAGCAGTACTTC.

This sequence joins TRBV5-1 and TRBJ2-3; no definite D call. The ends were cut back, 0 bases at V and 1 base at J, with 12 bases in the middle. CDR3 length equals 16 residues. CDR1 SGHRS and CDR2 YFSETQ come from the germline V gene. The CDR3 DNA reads TGCGCCAGCAGCTTGGGGTTAGGGATAGGCACAGATACGCAGTATTTT. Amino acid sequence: CASSLGLGIGTDTQYF.

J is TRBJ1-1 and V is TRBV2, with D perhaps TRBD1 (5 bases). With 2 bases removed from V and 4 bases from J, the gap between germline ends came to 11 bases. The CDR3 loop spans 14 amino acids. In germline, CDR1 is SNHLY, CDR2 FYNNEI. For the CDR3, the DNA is TGTGCCAGCAGTGAACAGGGACTGGGCACTGAAGCTTTCTTT. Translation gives CASSEQGLGTEAFF.

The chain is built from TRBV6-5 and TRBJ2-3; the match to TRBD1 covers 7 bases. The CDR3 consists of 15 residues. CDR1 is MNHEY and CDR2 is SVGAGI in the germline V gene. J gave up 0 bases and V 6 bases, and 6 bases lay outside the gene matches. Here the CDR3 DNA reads TGTGCCAGCAGCCGCTGGGACAGCAGCACAGATACGCAGTATTTT. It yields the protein CASSRWDSSTDTQYF.

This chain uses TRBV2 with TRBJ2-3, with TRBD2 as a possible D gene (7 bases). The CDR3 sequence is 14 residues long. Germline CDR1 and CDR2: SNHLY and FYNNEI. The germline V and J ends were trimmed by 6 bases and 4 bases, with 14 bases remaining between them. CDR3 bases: TGTGCCAGCAGCCCTTGGGGGGGCCCAGATACGCAGTATTTT. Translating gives CASSPWGGPDTQYF.

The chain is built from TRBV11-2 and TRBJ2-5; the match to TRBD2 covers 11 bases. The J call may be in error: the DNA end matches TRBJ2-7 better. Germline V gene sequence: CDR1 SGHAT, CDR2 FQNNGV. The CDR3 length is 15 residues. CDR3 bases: TGTGCCAGCACAACCACTAGCGGGGGCTTTGACGAGCAGTACTTC. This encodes CASTTTSGGFDEQYF.

The DNA for the CDR3 is TGCAGCGTTGAGGTACCCTACCAGGGGGCGCGGTACGAGCAGTACTTC. Protein product: CSVEVPYQGARYEQYF. This chain joins TRBV29-1 and TRBJ2-7; 8 nucleotides line up with TRBD1. There are 16 residues in the CDR3. The germline V gene encodes CDR1 SQVTM and CDR2 ANQGSEA. The V segment lost 3 bases and the J segment 4 bases; nucleotides outside the gene matches: 14.

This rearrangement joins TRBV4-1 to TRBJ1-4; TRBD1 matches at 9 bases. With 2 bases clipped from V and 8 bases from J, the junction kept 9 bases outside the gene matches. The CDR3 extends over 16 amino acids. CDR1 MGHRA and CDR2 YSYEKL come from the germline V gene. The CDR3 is CASSQSPQGAGEKLFF. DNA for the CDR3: TGCGCCAGCAGCCAAAGCCCACAGGGGGCAGGAGAAAAACTGTTTTTT.

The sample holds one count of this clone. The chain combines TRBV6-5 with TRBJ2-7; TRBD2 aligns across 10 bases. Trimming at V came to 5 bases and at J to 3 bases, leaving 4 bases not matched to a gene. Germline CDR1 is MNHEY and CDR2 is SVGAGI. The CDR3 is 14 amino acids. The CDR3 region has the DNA TGTGCCAGCAGTGTAGCGGGGGGCTACTACGAGCAGTACTTC. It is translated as CASSVAGGYYEQYF.

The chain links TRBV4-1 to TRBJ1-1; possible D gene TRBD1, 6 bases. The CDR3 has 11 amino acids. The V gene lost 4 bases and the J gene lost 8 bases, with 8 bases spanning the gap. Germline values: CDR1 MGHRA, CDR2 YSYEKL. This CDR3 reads CASSLGQEAFF. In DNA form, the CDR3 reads TGCGCCAGCAGCCTCGGACAGGAAGCTTTCTTT.

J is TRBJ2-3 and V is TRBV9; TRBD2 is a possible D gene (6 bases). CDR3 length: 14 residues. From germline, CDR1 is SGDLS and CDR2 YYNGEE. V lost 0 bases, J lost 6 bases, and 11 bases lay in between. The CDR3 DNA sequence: TGTGCCAGCAGCGTAGCGGGAGAGGGTGATACGCAGTATTTT. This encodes CASSVAGEGDTQYF. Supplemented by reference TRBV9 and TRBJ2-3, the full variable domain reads DSGVTQTPKHLITATGQRVTLRCSPRSGDLSVYWYQQSLDQGLQFLIQYYNGEERAKGNILERFSAQQFPDLHSELNLSSLELGDSALYFCASSVAGEGDTQYFGPGTRLTVL.

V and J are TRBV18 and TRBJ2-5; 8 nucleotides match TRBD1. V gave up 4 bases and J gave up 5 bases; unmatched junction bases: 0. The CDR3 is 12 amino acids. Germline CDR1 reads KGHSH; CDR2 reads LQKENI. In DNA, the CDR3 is TGTGCCAGCTCACGGACAGGGGAGACCCAGTACTTC. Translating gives CASSRTGETQYF.

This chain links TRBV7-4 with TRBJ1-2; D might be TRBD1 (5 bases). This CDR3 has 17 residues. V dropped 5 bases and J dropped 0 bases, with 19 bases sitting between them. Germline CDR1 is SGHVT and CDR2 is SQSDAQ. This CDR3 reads CASSPPWVGAANYGYTF. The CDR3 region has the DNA TGTGCCAGCAGCCCGCCGTGGGTCGGGGCCGCTAACTATGGCTACACCTTC.

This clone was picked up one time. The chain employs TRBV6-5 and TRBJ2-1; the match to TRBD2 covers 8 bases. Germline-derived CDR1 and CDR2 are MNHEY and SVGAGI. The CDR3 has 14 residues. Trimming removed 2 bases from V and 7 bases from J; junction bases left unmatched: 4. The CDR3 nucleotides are TGTGCCAGCAGTTACCCCAGCGGGAGAAATGAGCAGTTCTTC. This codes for CASSYPSGRNEQFF.